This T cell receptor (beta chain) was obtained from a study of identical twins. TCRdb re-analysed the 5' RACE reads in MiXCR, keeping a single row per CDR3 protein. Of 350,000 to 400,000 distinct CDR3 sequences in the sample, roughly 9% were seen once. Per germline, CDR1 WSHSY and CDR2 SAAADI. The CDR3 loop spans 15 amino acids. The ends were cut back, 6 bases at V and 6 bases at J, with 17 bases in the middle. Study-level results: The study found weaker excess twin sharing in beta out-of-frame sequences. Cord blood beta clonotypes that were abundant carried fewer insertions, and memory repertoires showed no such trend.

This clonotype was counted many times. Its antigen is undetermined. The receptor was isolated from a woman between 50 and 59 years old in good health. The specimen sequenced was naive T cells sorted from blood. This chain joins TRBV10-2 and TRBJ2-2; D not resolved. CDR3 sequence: CASRSVLASAGELFF. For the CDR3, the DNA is TGCGCCAGCAGGAGCGTATTGGCTTCGGCCGGGGAGCTGTTTTTT.